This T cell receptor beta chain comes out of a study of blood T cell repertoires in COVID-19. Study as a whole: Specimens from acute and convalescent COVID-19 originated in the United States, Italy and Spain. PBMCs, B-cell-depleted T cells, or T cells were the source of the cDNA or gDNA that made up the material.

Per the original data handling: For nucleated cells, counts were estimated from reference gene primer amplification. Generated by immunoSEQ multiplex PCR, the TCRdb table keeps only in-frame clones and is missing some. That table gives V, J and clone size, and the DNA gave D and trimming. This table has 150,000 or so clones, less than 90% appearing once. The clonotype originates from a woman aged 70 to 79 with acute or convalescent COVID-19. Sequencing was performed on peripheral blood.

The chain's CDR3 is CASILVGQTYGYTF. In DNA form, the CDR3 reads TGTGCCAGCATTCTAGTAGGACAGACCTATGGCTACACCTTC. The chain joins TRBV6-5 to TRBJ1-2; D may be TRBD1 (6 bases). In germline, CDR1 is MNHEY, CDR2 SVGAGI. Trimming cost V 7 bases and J 4 bases, with 16 bases left between them. CDR3 length equals 14 residues.